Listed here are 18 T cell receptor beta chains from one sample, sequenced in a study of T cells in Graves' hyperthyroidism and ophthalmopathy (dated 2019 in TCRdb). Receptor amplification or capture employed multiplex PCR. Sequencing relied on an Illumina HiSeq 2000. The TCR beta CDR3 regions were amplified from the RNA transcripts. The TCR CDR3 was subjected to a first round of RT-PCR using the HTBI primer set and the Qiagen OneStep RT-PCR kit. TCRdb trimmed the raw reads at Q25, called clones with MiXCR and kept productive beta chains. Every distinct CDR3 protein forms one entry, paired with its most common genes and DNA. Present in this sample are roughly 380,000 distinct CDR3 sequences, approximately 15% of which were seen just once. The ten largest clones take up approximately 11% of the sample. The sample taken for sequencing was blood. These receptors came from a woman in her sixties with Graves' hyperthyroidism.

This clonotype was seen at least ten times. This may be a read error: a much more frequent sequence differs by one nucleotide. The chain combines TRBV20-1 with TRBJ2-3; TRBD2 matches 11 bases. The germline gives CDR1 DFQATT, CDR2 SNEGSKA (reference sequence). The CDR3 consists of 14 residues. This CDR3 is CSVRLAGNTDTQYF. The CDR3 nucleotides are TGCAGTGTTAGACTAGCGGGGAACACAGATACGCAGTATTTT.

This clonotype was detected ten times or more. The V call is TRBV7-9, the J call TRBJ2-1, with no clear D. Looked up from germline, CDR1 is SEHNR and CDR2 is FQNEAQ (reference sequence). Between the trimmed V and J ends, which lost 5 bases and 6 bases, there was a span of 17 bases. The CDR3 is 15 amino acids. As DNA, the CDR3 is TGTGCCAGCAGCCCAAGTGCTCGTCCTCTCAATGAGCAGTTCTTC. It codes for CASSPSARPLNEQFF. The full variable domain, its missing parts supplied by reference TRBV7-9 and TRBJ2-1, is DTGVSQNPRHKITKRGQNVTFRCDPISEHNRLYWYRQTLGQGPEFLTYFQNEAQLEKSRLLSDRFSAERPKGSFSTLEIQRTEQGDSAMYLCASSPSARPLNEQFFGPGTRLTVL.

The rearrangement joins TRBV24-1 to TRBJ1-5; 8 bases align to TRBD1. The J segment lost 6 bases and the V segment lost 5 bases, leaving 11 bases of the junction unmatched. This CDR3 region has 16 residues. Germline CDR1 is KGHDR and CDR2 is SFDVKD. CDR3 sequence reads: CATSARADRVSQPQHF. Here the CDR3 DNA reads TGTGCCACCAGTGCCAGAGCGGACAGGGTTAGTCAGCCCCAGCATTTT.

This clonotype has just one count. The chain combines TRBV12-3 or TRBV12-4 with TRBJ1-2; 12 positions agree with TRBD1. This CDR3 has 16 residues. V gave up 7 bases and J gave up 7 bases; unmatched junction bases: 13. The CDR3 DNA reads TGTGCCAGCAACCCCAGCCCGGGACAGGGGGCCGGTGGCTACACCTTC. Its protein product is CASNPSPGQGAGGYTF.

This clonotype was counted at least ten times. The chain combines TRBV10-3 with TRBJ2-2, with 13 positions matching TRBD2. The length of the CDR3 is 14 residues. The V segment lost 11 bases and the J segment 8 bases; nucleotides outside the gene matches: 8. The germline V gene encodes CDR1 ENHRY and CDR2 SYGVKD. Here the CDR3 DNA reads TGTGCCGCCAGCGGACTAGCGGGAGCAGGGGAGCTGTTTTTT. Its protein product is CAASGLAGAGELFF.

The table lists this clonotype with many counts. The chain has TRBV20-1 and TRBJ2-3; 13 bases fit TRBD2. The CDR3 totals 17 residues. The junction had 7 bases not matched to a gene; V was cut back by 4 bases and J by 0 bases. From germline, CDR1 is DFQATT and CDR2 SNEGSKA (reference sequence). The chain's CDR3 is CSATTSGGLTSTDTQYF. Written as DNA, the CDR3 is TGCAGTGCTACGACTAGCGGGGGGCTTACTAGCACAGATACGCAGTATTTT.

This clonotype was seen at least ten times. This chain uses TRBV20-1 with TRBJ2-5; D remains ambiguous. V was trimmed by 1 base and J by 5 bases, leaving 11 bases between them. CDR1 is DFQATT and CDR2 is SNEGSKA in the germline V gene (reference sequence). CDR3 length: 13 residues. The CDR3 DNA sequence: TGCAGTGCTAGAGGGTTGAGTTTGGAGACCCAGTACTTC. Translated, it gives CSARGLSLETQYF.

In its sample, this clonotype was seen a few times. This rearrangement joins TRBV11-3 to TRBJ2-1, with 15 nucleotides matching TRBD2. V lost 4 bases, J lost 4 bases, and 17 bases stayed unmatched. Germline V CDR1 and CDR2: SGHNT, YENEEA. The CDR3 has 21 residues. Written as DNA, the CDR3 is TGTGCCAGCAGCTCAACGCAATTTGGACTAGCGGGAGGGCCGGGATACAATGAGCAGTTCTTC. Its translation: CASSSTQFGLAGGPGYNEQFF.

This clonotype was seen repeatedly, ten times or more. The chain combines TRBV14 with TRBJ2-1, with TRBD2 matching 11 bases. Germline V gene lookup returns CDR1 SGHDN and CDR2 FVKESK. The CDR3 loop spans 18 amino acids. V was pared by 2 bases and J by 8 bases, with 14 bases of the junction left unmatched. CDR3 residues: CASSQIGTSGFSKHEQFF. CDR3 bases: TGTGCCAGCAGCCAAATCGGGACTAGCGGCTTTTCAAAGCATGAGCAGTTCTTC.

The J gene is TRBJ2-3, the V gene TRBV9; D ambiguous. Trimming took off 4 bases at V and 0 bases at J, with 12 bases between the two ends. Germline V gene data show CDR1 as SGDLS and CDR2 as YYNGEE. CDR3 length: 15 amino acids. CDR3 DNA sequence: TGTGCCAGCAGCACCATTACAGATAGCACAGATACGCAGTATTTT. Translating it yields CASSTITDSTDTQYF.

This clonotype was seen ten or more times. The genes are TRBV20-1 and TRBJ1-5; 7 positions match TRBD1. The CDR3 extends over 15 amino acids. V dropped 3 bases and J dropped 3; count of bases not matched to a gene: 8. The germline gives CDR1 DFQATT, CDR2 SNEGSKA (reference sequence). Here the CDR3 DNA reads TGCAGTGCTAGGGACCACAGGGGTTCCAATCAGCCCCAGCATTTT. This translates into CSARDHRGSNQPQHF.

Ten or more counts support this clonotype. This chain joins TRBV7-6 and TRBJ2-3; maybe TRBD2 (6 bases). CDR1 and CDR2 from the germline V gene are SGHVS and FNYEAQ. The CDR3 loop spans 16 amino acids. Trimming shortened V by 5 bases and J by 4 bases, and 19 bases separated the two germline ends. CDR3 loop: CASSPTGLDTADTQYF. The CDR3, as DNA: TGTGCCAGCAGCCCAACGGGACTTGACACCGCAGATACGCAGTATTTT.

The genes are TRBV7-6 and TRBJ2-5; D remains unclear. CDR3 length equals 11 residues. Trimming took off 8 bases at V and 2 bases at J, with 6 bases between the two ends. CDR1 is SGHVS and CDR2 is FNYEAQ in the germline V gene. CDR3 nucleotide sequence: TGTGCCAGCGGTCAGCAAGAGACCCAGTACTTC. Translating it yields CASGQQETQYF.

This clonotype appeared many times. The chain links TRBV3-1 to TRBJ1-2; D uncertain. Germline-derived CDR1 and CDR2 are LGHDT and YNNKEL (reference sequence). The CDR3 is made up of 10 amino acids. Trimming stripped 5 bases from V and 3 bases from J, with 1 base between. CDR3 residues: CASSYYGYTF. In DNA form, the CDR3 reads TGTGCCAGCAGCTACTATGGCTACACCTTC.

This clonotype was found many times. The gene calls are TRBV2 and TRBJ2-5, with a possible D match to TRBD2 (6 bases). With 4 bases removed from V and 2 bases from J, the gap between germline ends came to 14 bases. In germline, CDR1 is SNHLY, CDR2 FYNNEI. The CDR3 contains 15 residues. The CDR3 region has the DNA TGTGCCAGCAGTGCTTTCGGGAGTGGGCAAGAGACCCAGTACTTC. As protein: CASSAFGSGQETQYF.

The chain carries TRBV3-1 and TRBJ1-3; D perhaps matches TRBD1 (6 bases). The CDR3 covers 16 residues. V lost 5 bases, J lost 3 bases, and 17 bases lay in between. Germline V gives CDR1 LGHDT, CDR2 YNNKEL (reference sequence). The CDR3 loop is CASSTRQAIIGNTIYF. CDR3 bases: TGTGCCAGCAGCACCCGACAGGCAATCATTGGAAACACCATATATTTT.

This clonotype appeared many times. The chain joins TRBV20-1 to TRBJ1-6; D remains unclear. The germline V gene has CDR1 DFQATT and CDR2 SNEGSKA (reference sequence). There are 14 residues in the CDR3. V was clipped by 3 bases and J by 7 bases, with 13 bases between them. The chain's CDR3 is CSARPVGDNSPLHF. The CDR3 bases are TGCAGTGCTAGGCCGGTGGGTGACAATTCACCCCTCCACTTT.

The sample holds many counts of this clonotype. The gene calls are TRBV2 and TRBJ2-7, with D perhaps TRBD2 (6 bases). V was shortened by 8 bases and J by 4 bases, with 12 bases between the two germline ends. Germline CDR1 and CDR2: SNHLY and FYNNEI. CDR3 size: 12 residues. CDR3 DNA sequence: TGTGCCAGCGTCCGGGACTTTTACGAGCAGTACTTC. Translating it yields CASVRDFYEQYF.